This TCR beta chain was identified during a study of blood T cell repertoires in COVID-19. Repertoires were generated with immunoSEQ multiplex PCR, while TCRdb's copy carries only in-frame clones and drops some. The sample carries 100,000 to 120,000 clones, 80% to 90% recorded once. V was pared by 6 bases and J by 10 bases, with 13 bases between. Germline CDR1 reads SNHLY; CDR2 reads FYNNEI. The CDR3 totals 13 residues. The specimen sequenced was peripheral blood. The gene calls are TRBV2 and TRBJ1-6; D not certain. The source is a man in his forties or fifties with acute or convalescent COVID-19. DNA of the CDR3: TGTGCCAGCAGGGTCCGGGTTCGGTCACCCCTCCACTTT. Translated, it gives CASRVRVRSPLHF.